These T cell receptor beta chains were read from a single sample in a study of shared T cell receptors in the human thymus. Assay: immunoSEQ multiplex PCR; the TCRdb copy retains only in-frame clones and omits some. The sample contains 700,000 or so clones, 70% to 90% of which appear only once. The same sample was also studied in work on human thymus T cells.

Source material: thymocytes. These receptors were obtained from a girl under three years old with a congenital heart defect. CDR3s include the opening cysteine and the closing phenylalanine or tryptophan. Each record gives: D gene, clone size, J gene, V gene, CDR3 protein, CDR3 DNA. A D gene is named only where the DNA matches it firmly. The listing skips clone size in some rows; elsewhere it reads once, few, many or a size class.

. | . | TRBJ1-2 | TRBV5-1 | CASSLVSQPNYGYTF | TGCGCCAGCAGCTTGGTGTCACAGCCTAACTATGGCTACACCTTC
. | . | TRBJ1-1 | TRBV7-3 | CASSLTGGDTEAFF | TGTGCCAGCAGCTTAACCGGGGGGGACACTGAAGCTTTCTTT
. | . | TRBJ1-4 | TRBV6-5 | CASSYCGESDEKLFF | TGTGCCAGCAGTTACTGTGGGGAGAGTGATGAAAAACTGTTTTTT
. | . | TRBJ1-1 | TRBV14 | CASSQEGRQGNTEAFF | TGTGCCAGCAGCCAAGAGGGAAGGCAGGGGAACACTGAAGCTTTCTTT
TRBD2 | . | TRBJ2-1 | TRBV6-9 | CASSEQTGTRNNEQFF | TGTGCCAGCAGTGAACAAACCGGGACTAGGAACAATGAGCAGTTCTTC
. | . | TRBJ1-1 | TRBV15 | CATSRTRGEDTEAFF | TGTGCCACCAGCAGGACTAGAGGGGAGGACACTGAAGCTTTCTTT
TRBD1 | . | TRBJ1-5 | TRBV15 | CATSRIFPRLDRVHSNQPQHF | TGTGCCACCAGCAGAATTTTCCCACGATTAGACAGGGTCCATAGCAATCAGCCCCAGCATTTT
TRBD1 | . | TRBJ1-2 | TRBV13 | CASSSGQAIYGYTF | TGTGCCAGCAGCTCGGGACAGGCGATTTATGGCTACACCTTC
. | . | TRBJ2-3 | TRBV25-1 | CASSDGSMPTDTQYF | TGTGCCAGCAGTGATGGGAGCATGCCGACAGATACGCAGTATTTT
TRBD1 | . | TRBJ2-7 | TRBV7-8 | CASSLRPPGGRTYEQYF | TGTGCCAGCAGCCTCCGTCCCCCAGGGGGTAGAACCTACGAGCAGTACTTC
TRBD2 | once | TRBJ2-1 | TRBV5-1 | CASSYDTSGGYNEQFF | TGCGCCAGCAGCTACGATACTAGCGGGGGGTACAATGAGCAGTTCTTC
TRBD1 | . | TRBJ1-6 | TRBV7-2 | CASRSRTGWGLALHF | TGTGCCAGCAGGTCTCGGACAGGGTGGGGCCTGGCCCTCCACTTT
. | . | TRBJ1-1 | TRBV5-1 | CASSPAGFTEAFF | TGCGCCAGCAGCCCAGCAGGGTTCACTGAAGCTTTCTTT
TRBD1 | . | TRBJ1-3 | TRBV7-9 | CASSVQGARGNTIYF | TGTGCCAGCAGCGTACAGGGGGCGCGGGGAAACACCATATATTTT
. | . | TRBJ1-6 | TRBV5-6 | CASSLWPRGFNSPLHF | TGTGCCAGCAGCTTGTGGCCCAGGGGTTTCAATTCACCCCTCCACTTT
. | few | TRBJ2-7 | TRBV5-1 | CASSSSVQTGRGDEQYF | TGCGCCAGCAGCTCGTCGGTTCAGACAGGCCGGGGGGACGAGCAGTACTTC
. | . | TRBJ1-6 | TRBV5-6 | CASSNERGFPDNSPLHF | TGTGCCAGCAGCAACGAACGGGGTTTCCCTGATAATTCACCCCTCCACTTT
TRBD1 | . | TRBJ1-3 | TRBV7-9 | CASSYEGQGSGNTIYF | TGTGCCAGCAGCTATGAAGGACAGGGGAGTGGAAACACCATATATTTT
TRBD1 | once | TRBJ1-2 | TRBV18 | CASSPPRGQGTLYGYTF | TGTGCCAGCTCACCACCCCGGGGACAGGGGACCCTCTATGGCTACACCTTC
. | . | TRBJ1-5 | TRBV7-2 | CASSLSGTQGRGGNQPQHF | TGTGCCAGCAGCCTATCCGGGACACAAGGGAGAGGGGGCAATCAGCCCCAGCATTTT
. | . | TRBJ2-7 | TRBV10-2 | CASSPSGQGSYEQYF | TGCGCCAGCAGTCCCTCGGGGCAGGGGAGTTACGAGCAGTACTTC
. | . | TRBJ1-1 | TRBV5-4 | CASSLFGQESFF | TGTGCCAGCAGCTTGTTTGGTCAGGAATCTTTCTTT
. | . | TRBJ1-1 | TRBV5-1 | CASSIHRDTEAFF | TGCGCCAGCAGCATTCACCGGGACACTGAAGCTTTCTTT
. | . | TRBJ1-6 | TRBV5-3 | CATNCPRPPLHF | TGTGCCACTAACTGTCCCAGGCCTCCCCTCCACTTT
. | . | TRBJ1-2 | TRBV5-1 | CASSRQGLHYDPNYGYTF | TGCGCCAGCAGCCGTCAAGGTCTACACTATGATCCTAACTATGGCTACACCTTC
TRBD1 | . | TRBJ1-2 | TRBV4-3 | CASSHRTGEFCDGYTF | TGCGCCAGCAGCCACCGGACAGGGGAATTTTGCGATGGCTACACCTTC
. | . | TRBJ1-6 | TRBV6-5 | CASSYSSDSPLHF | TGTGCCAGCAGTTACTCCTCCGATTCACCCCTCCACTTT
. | . | TRBJ1-1 | TRBV4-1 | CASSQGGGFTEAFF | TGCGCCAGCAGCCAAGGCGGGGGATTCACTGAAGCTTTCTTT
. | . | TRBJ2-3 | TRBV14 | CASSLYHRGFKDTQYF | TGTGCCAGCAGCCTGTACCACCGCGGTTTCAAGGATACGCAGTATTTT
. | few | TRBJ2-1 | TRBV6-1 | CASSNPTGAFF | TGTGCCAGCAGTAACCCGACTGGGGCTTTCTTC
. | . | TRBJ1-3 | TRBV4-2 | CASSPLTVVSSGNTIYF | TGTGCCAGCAGCCCACTGACAGTCGTGAGCTCTGGAAACACCATATATTTT
. | . | TRBJ1-2 | TRBV10-3 | CAIGKGPNYGYTF | TGTGCCATCGGTAAGGGGCCAAACTATGGCTACACCTTC
. | once | TRBJ1-4 | TRBV21-1 | CASSMREQTAPTNEKLFF | TGTGCCAGCAGCATGAGGGAACAGACCGCTCCAACTAATGAAAAACTGTTTTTT
. | . | TRBJ2-5 | TRBV6-4 | CASSGQGSSETQYF | TGTGCCAGCAGTGGTCAGGGGTCCTCTGAGACCCAGTACTTC
TRBD2 | few | TRBJ2-5 | TRBV14 | CASSQEDQVASGGRQGVETQYF | TGTGCCAGCAGCCAAGAGGATCAGGTCGCTAGCGGGGGGCGTCAAGGGGTGGAGACCCAGTACTTC
. | . | TRBJ1-5 | TRBV4-3 | CASSRKVARDRSGQPQHF | TGCGCCAGCAGCCGTAAAGTTGCGAGAGACAGGTCGGGCCAGCCCCAGCATTTT
. | . | TRBJ1-5 | TRBV5-1 | CASSLLPLAGGVYSNQPQHF | TGCGCCAGCAGCTTGTTACCGCTAGCAGGTGGGGTCTATAGCAATCAGCCCCAGCATTTT
TRBD1 | . | TRBJ1-2 | TRBV20-1 | CSARDRTGYTF | TGCAGTGCTAGGGACAGGACCGGCTACACCTTC
TRBD1 | once | TRBJ1-2 | TRBV27 | CASSLIGGPFGYGYTF | TGTGCCAGCAGTTTAATAGGGGGCCCCTTCGGCTATGGCTACACCTTC
. | . | TRBJ2-1 | TRBV19 | CASTRGTYSARMLYNEQFF | TGTGCCAGTACCCGAGGGACTTACAGTGCACGGATGTTGTACAATGAGCAGTTCTTC
TRBD1 | . | TRBJ1-6 | TRBV14 | CASSQETGGYNSPLHF | TGTGCCAGCAGCCAAGAGACAGGGGGCTATAATTCACCCCTCCACTTT
TRBD2 | few | TRBJ2-7 | TRBV19 | CASSDGGTSAHYEQYF | TGTGCCAGTAGTGACGGCGGGACTAGCGCCCACTACGAGCAGTACTTC
. | . | TRBJ1-2 | TRBV4-1 | CASSHGENYGYTF | TGCGCCAGCAGCCATGGGGAGAACTATGGCTACACCTTC
. | . | TRBJ2-7 | TRBV5-1 | CASSLAKGYEQYF | TGCGCCAGCAGCTTGGCCAAGGGGTACGAGCAGTACTTC
. | . | TRBJ2-5 | TRBV25-1 | CASSEFRGRGRMKTQYF | TGTGCCAGCAGTGAATTTAGGGGGCGAGGGAGGATGAAGACCCAGTACTTC
TRBD2 | . | TRBJ2-2 | TRBV13 | CASSLASGVTNTGELFF | TGTGCCAGCAGCTTAGCTAGCGGGGTGACGAACACCGGGGAGCTGTTTTTT
. | few | TRBJ1-2 | TRBV14 | CASSFRDYGYTF | TGTGCCAGCAGCTTTCGGGACTATGGCTACACCTTC
. | . | TRBJ1-1 | TRBV27 | CASSPTPRQAYNTEAFF | TGTGCCAGCAGTCCGACGCCCAGACAGGCCTATAACACTGAAGCTTTCTTT